This T cell receptor (beta chain) emerged from a study of regulatory T cells in long-lasting Graves disease. Study-level results: Fewer public clonotypes were shared by new patients (around 970) than by persistent patients (about 2,700).

This clonotype was observed at least ten times. Its target is not known. Time point in this sample: persistent/refractory GD, antithyroid drugs over 5 years with positive TRAb. Following extraction of RNA from PBMCs, that RNA was used to make the TCR library. It was by American Thyroid Association guidelines that Graves' disease was diagnosed. The authors drew patients from an endocrinology department in Xi'an, China. The authors drew around 9 milliliters of peripheral blood into EDTA tubes. This CDR3 region has 13 residues. V was cut by 4 bases and J by 3 bases, with 12 bases left in between. Germline V lookup: CDR1 SQVTM, CDR2 ANQGSEA. For TCR beta, libraries came from iRepertoire HTBI primers and Arm-PCR of CDR3 regions. Each CDR3 protein is one row after TCRdb ran MiXCR on the multiplex PCR reads. Seen here are about 340,000 distinct CDR3 sequences, around a fifth observed once, and the top ten hold 29%.

The clonotype comes from a female donor with Graves disease. V is TRBV29-1 and J is TRBJ1-1; D uncertain. The sequences come from peripheral blood mononuclear cells (PBMCs), collected when the disease was refractory, from a patient treated with antithyroid drugs. As DNA, the CDR3 is TGCAGCGTTGCTTTGGGGTGGGACACTGAAGCTTTCTTT. This sequence encodes CSVALGWDTEAFF.